Following are 3 T cell receptor beta chains from one sample sequenced in a study of post-analysis software for immune sequencing data. Study-level points and caveats: Comparison of patients with controls showed about 5 TRBV segments more frequent in patients, TRBV5-6, TRBV5-1 and TRBV20-1 among them.

Each TCR beta cDNA library carried unique molecular identifiers. MiXCR was run by TCRdb on the PCR reads, yielding one entry per CDR3 protein. The profile shows about 570,000 distinct CDR3 sequences, about a third of them singletons. These TCRs are of unknown antigen specificity. Sequenced material: blood. The source is a girl between 2 and 17 years old with multiple sclerosis.

This chain uses TRBV13 with TRBJ2-5; weak D call: TRBD1 (5 bases). The J call could be wrong; TRBJ2-7 is a better fit for the DNA end. The CDR3 is 13 residues long. Germline loops: CDR1 PRHDT, CDR2 FYEKMQ (reference sequence). The CDR3 coding sequence is TGTGCCAGCAGCTCGACCAGGGTCTACGAGCAGTACTTC. Amino acid sequence: CASSSTRVYEQYF.

In its sample, this clonotype was seen a few times. The DNA for the CDR3 is TGTGCCAGCAGCTTCGTCTACACGGGGTATGGCTACACCTTC. It specifies CASSFVYTGYGYTF. The chain joins TRBV11-2 to TRBJ1-2; D unresolved. This CDR3 spans 14 amino acids. CDR1 and CDR2 from the germline V gene are SGHAT and FQNNGV. With 3 bases removed from V and 5 bases from J, the gap between germline ends came to 13 bases.

This clonotype was found a few times. The chain uses TRBV6-1 and TRBJ2-1, with 9 nucleotides matching TRBD2. This CDR3 comprises 15 residues. CDR1 MNHNS and CDR2 SASEGT come from the germline V gene. V was pared by 3 bases and J by 7 bases, with 7 bases of the junction left unmatched. In DNA form, the CDR3 reads TGTGCCAGCAGTGACAGCGGGGGGCCCGTAAATGAGCAGTTCTTC. Amino acid sequence: CASSDSGGPVNEQFF.